This T cell receptor (beta chain) was captured in a study of beta chain features in type 1 diabetes. Over 95% purity was reached by all sorted populations. Expressed TCRB transcripts were sequenced because the isolated RNA had all been reverse transcribed beforehand. Assay: immunoSEQ multiplex PCR; the TCRdb copy retains only in-frame clones and omits some. In the table there are tens of thousands of clones, 30% to 35% of which are singletons. The TCR comes from a young woman in good health. The sequencing input was stem cell memory CD4+ T cells from blood.

CDR3 sequence: CASSHLYSPGNTIYF. The CDR3 DNA follows: TGCGCCAGCAGCCACCTCTATAGTCCCGGAAACACCATATATTTT. V and J are TRBV4-1 and TRBJ1-3; no reliable D call. Trimming removed 3 bases from V and 4 bases from J, with 13 bases in between. CDR1 and CDR2 (germline): MGHRA, YSYEKL. This CDR3 is built from 15 residues.